This T cell receptor (beta chain) was identified during a study of shared clonotypes between healthy human individuals. Study results and caveats: With a few donors compared, 5% to 5.5% of naive CD4 clonotypes were shared. Only blood was sampled, and tissue TCR repertoires likely differ from blood ones.

The material for each subset, its genomic DNA, was split evenly across several immunoSEQ plates. Clones were sequenced by immunoSEQ multiplex PCR, and TCRdb holds only the in-frame ones, with some missing. This table has roughly 1,500,000 clones, roughly 98% appearing once. Worth noting for this clone: Its antigen is not identified.

Among the donors, all were Caucasian adults who lived in Nashville, Tennessee. Sequenced sample: naive CD4+ T cells sorted from blood. Subset indicated: CD45RA+ positively selected. The receptor was isolated from a man aged 30 to 45 in good health.

The CDR3, as DNA: TGCGCCAGCTCGCCGGTGCCCACAGATACGCAGTATTTT. Protein product: CASSPVPTDTQYF. The gene calls are TRBV10-2 and TRBJ2-3; D not resolved. Deletions cut 8 bases from V and 2 bases from J, with 11 bases between. The V gene's germline CDR1 is WSHSY and CDR2 SAAADI. The CDR3 has 13 residues.